This TCR beta chain was captured by sequencing in a study of shared clonotypes between healthy human individuals. Study context: A couple of women and a few men aged 18 to 49 made up the donors. For every donor, three CD4 naive, three CD4 memory, two CD8 naive and one CD8 memory plates were used.

V was shortened by 6 bases and J by 6 bases, with 8 bases between the two germline ends. Germline V gene data show CDR1 as SNHLY and CDR2 as FYNNEI. The CDR3 is made up of 12 amino acids. General observations from the study: The study generally estimated greater richness for naive than memory subsets.

On this clone itself: As yet, its antigen is unknown.

TCRdb keeps only in-frame clones here, not all; method: immunoSEQ multiplex PCR. Of a few million clones in the sample, more than 80% are singletons; the top ten hold approximately 0.4%. The sequence came from a man between 18 and 35 years old in good health. Some clones in this sample may be carry-over from other donors' samples. V gene TRBV2 combines with J gene TRBJ2-2, with D possibly TRBD2 on 5 matching bases. The sample taken for sequencing was naive CD4+ T cells from PBMCs. As for subset: CD45RA+ positively selected. The CDR3 coding sequence is TGTGCCAGCAGACTAGGTCCCGGGGAGCTGTTTTTT. It translates to CASRLGPGELFF.